A selection of T cell receptor beta chains follows, all from one sample in a study of PD-1 blockade in classical Hodgkin lymphoma. The assay was immunoSEQ multiplex PCR, and TCRdb's table has in-frame clones only and misses some. Among 75,000 to 95,000 clones listed, 83% were seen once. Sample: peripheral blood mononuclear cells (PBMCs), taken before the fourth cycle of nivolumab. These receptors all come from a human donor with classical Hodgkin lymphoma. The CDR3 runs from the conserved cysteine through the conserved F or W. D genes are given only for firm matches. Not every row has a clone size; where given, it reads once, few, many or a size class.

D gene | J gene | V gene | clone size | CDR3 DNA | CDR3 protein
NA | TRBJ1-2 | TRBV14 | NA | TGTGCCAGCAGTCGTGATACAGCCATTCGGAGTGGCTACACCTTC | CASSRDTAIRSGYTF
NA | TRBJ2-7 | TRBV11-2 | NA | TGTGCCAGCCGAATGGCAGCGATGTTCAACGAGCAGTACTTC | CASRMAAMFNEQYF
TRBD2 | TRBJ2-1 | TRBV5-1 | NA | TGCGCCAGCAGCTTGCGGGAGGGGTTCGATGAGCAGTTCTTC | CASSLREGFDEQFF
NA | TRBJ1-1 | TRBV4-1 | NA | TGCGCCAGCAGCCAAGACTGGCGCCGGGACACTGAAGCTTTCTTT | CASSQDWRRDTEAFF
TRBD1 | TRBJ2-7 | TRBV29-1 | NA | TGCAGCGTTGATTCAGGGGGCTCGCACGAGCAGTACTTC | CSVDSGGSHEQYF
NA | TRBJ2-7 | TRBV11-1 | NA | TGTGCCAGCAGCTTAACTAGATACGAGCAGTACTTC | CASSLTRYEQYF
NA | TRBJ2-5 | TRBV5-4 | NA | TGTGCCAGCAGCTTGGACCGCCAAGAGACCCAGTACTTC | CASSLDRQETQYF
NA | TRBJ2-3 | TRBV19 | NA | TGTGCCAGTAGTGTCCGGGACGACCAAGATACGCAGTATTTT | CASSVRDDQDTQYF
NA | TRBJ1-1 | TRBV7-2 | once | TGTGCCAGCAGCTTTGGGACTGAAGCTTTCTTT | CASSFGTEAFF
TRBD2 | TRBJ2-1 | TRBV19 | NA | TGTGCCAGTAGTAGGATTAGCGGGACCCTCAATGAGCAGTTCTTC | CASSRISGTLNEQFF
NA | TRBJ1-5 | TRBV13 | NA | TGTGCCAGCAGCCGCGGACGGTCTAGCAATCAGCCCCAGCATTTT | CASSRGRSSNQPQHF